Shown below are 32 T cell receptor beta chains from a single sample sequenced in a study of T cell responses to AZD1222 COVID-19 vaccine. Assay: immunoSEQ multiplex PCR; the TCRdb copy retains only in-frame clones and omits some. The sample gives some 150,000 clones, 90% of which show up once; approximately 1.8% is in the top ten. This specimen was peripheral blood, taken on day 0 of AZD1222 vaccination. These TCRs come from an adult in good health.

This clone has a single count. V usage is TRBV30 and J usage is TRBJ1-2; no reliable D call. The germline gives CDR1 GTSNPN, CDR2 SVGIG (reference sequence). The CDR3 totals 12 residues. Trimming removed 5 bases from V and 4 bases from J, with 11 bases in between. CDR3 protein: CAWGQAGYGYTF. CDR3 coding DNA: TGTGCCTGGGGGCAGGCCGGCTATGGCTACACCTTC.

CDR3 residues: CASSFRDRGTEAFF. In nucleotides, the CDR3 is TGTGCCAGCAGTTTCCGGGACAGGGGCACTGAAGCTTTCTTT. V gene TRBV27 combines with J gene TRBJ1-1, with 10 bases matching TRBD1. This CDR3 spans 14 amino acids. The germline V gene has CDR1 MNHEY and CDR2 SMNVEV (reference sequence). Unmatched junction bases numbered 2, after V lost 3 bases and J lost 4 bases.

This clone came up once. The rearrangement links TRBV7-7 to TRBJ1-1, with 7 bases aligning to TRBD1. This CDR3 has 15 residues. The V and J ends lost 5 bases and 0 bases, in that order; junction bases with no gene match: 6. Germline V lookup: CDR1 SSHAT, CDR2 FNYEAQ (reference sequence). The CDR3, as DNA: TGTGCCAGCAGCCCCGCGACAGGGATGAACACTGAAGCTTTCTTT. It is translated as CASSPATGMNTEAFF.

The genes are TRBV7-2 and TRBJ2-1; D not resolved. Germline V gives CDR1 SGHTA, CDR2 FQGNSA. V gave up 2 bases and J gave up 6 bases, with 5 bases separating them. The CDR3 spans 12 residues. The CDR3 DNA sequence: TGTGCCAGCAGCTTAAAACTCAATGAGCAGTTCTTC. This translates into CASSLKLNEQFF.

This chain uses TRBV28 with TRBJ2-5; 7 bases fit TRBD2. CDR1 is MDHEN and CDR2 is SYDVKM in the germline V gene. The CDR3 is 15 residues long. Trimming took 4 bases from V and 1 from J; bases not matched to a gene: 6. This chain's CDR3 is CASSSPTGGQETQYF. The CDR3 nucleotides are TGTGCCAGCAGTTCCCCTACGGGGGGCCAAGAGACCCAGTACTTC.

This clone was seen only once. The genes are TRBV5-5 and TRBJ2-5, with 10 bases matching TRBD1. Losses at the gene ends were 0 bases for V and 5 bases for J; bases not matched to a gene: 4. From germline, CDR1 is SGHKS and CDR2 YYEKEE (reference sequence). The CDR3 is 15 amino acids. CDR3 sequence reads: CASSLETGGWETQYF. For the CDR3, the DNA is TGTGCCAGCAGCTTGGAGACAGGGGGCTGGGAGACCCAGTACTTC.

The DNA for the CDR3 is TGCGCCAGCAGCTTGGCCGGGAGGACAGGGCTTAACTATGGCTACACCTTC. This encodes CASSLAGRTGLNYGYTF. The chain recombines TRBV5-1 with TRBJ1-2, with TRBD1 matching 8 bases. The CDR3 has 17 amino acids. The V gene end was trimmed by 0 bases and the J gene end by 1 base; junction bases not matched to a gene: 8. The germline gives CDR1 SGHRS, CDR2 YFSETQ.

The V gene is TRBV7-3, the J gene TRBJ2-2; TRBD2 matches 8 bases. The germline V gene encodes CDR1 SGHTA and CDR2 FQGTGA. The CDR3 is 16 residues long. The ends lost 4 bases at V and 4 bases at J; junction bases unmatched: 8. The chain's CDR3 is CASSSAGGWSTGELFF. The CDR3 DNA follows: TGTGCCAGCAGCTCGGCGGGAGGTTGGAGCACCGGGGAGCTGTTTTTT.

CDR3 in amino acids: CATSDPRQNQPQHF. In DNA, the CDR3 is TGTGCCACCAGTGACCCTCGACAGAATCAGCCCCAGCATTTT. The V and J genes are TRBV24-1 and TRBJ1-5, with a tentative D call TRBD1 (5 bases). With 4 bases removed from V and 4 bases from J, the gap between germline ends came to 10 bases. The CDR3 spans 14 residues. Germline-derived CDR1 and CDR2 are KGHDR and SFDVKD.

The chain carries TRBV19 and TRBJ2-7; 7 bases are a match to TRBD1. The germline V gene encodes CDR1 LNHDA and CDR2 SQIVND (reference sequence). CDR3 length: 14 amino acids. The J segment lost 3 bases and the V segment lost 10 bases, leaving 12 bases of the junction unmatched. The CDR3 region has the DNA TGTGCCACCACACAGAGGGGGCTAAGCTACGAGCAGTACTTC. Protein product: CATTQRGLSYEQYF.

The CDR3 coding sequence is TGCAGCGTTCAAATCTGGGCCAACGTCCTGACTTTC. It encodes CSVQIWANVLTF. The chain recombines TRBV29-1 with TRBJ2-6, with D unclear. Per the germline V gene, CDR1 is SQVTM and CDR2 is ANQGSEA. CDR3 length: 12 residues. Trimming left V 5 bases short and J 5 bases short, with 7 bases between.

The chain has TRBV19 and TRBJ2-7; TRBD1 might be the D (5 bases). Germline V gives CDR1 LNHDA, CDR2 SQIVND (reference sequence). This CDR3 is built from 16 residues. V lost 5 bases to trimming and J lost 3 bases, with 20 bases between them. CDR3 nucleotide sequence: TGTGCCAGTAGTCTGGGCGGCGGACAACTGGACTACGAGCAGTACTTC. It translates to CASSLGGGQLDYEQYF. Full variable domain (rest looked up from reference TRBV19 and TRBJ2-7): DGGITQSPKYLFRKEGQNVTLSCEQNLNHDAMYWYRQDPGQGLRLIYYSQIVNDFQKGDIAEGYSVSREKKESFPLTVTSAQKNPTAFYLCASSLGGGQLDYEQYFGPGTRLTVT.

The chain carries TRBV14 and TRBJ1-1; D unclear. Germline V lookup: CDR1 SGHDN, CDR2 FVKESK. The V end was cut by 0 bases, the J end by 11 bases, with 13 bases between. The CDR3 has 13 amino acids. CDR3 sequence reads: CASSQDLATVAFF. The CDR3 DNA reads TGTGCCAGCAGCCAAGATCTTGCGACGGTGGCTTTCTTT.

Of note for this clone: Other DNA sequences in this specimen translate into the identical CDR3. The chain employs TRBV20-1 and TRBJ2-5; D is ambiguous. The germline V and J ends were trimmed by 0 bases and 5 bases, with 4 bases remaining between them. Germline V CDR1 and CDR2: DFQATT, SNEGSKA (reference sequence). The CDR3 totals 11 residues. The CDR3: CSARDLETQYF. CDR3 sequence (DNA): TGCAGTGCTAGAGATTTGGAGACCCAGTACTTC.

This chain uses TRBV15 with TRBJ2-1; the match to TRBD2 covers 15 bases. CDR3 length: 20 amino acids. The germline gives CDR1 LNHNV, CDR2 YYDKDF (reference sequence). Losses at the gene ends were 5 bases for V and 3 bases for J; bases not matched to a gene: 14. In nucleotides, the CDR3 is TGTGCCACCAGCGGAGGGACTAGCGGGGGGACCTACTGGCTCTACAATGAGCAGTTCTTC. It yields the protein CATSGGTSGGTYWLYNEQFF.

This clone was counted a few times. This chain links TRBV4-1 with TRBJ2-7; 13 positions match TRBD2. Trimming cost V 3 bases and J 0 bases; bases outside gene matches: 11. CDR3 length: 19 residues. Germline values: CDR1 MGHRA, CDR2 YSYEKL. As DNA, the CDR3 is TGCGCCAGCAGCCACCGGGCGGAGACTAGCGGGAGGTACTCCTACGAGCAGTACTTC. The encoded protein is CASSHRAETSGRYSYEQYF.

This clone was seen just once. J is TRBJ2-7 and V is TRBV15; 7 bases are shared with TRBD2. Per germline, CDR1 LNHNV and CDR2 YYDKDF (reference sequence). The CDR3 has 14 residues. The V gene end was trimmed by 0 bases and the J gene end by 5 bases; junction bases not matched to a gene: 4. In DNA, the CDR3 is TGTGCCACCAGCAGAGATGGAGGGAGGGACGAGCAGTACTTC. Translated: CATSRDGGRDEQYF.

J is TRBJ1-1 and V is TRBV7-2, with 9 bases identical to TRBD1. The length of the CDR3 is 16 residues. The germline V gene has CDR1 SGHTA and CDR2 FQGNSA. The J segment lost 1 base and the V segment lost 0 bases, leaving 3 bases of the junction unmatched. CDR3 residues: CASSLAGTGKNTEAFF. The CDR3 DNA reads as TGTGCCAGCAGCTTAGCAGGGACAGGGAAGAACACTGAAGCTTTCTTT.

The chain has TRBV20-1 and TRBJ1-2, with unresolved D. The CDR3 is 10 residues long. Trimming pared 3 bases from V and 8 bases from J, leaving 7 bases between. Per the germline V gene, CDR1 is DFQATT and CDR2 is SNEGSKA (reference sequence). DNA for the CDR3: TGCAGTGCTAGTCTTGGGGGCTACACCTTC. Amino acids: CSASLGGYTF.

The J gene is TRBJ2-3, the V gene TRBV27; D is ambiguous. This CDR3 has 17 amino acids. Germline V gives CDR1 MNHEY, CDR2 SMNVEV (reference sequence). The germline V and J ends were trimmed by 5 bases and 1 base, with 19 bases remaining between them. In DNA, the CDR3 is TGTGCCAGCAGTGAGGCTCGGACGGGTACGGGCACAGATACGCAGTATTTT. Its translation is CASSEARTGTGTDTQYF.

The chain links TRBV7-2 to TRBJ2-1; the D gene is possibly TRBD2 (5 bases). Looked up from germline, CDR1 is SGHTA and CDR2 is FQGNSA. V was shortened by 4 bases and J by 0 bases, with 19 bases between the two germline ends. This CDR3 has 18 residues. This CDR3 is CASSSASSGFSSYNEQFF. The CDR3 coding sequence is TGTGCCAGCAGCTCCGCCTCCAGCGGCTTCTCCTCCTACAATGAGCAGTTCTTC.

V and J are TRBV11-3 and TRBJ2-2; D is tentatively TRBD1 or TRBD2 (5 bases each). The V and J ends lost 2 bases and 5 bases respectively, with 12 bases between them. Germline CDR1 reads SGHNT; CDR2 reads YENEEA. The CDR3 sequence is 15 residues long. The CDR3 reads CASSLQGVGTGELFF. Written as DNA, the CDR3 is TGTGCCAGCAGCTTACAGGGAGTGGGGACCGGGGAGCTGTTTTTT.

The chain's CDR3 is CASLGPIDRPQHF. The CDR3 region has the DNA TGTGCCAGCCTCGGGCCCATAGATCGGCCCCAGCATTTT. The chain is built from TRBV28 and TRBJ1-5; no firm D call. V dropped 8 bases and J dropped 9 bases, with 17 bases sitting between them. CDR1 is MDHEN, CDR2 SYDVKM, per germline. CDR3 length: 13 amino acids.

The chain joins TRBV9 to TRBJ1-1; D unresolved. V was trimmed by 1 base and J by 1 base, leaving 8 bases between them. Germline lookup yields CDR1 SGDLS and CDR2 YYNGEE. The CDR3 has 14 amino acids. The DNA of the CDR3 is TGTGCCAGCAGCGTAAGAGAGTGGAACACTGAAGCTTTCTTT. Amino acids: CASSVREWNTEAFF. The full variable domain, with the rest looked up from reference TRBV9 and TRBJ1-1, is DSGVTQTPKHLITATGQRVTLRCSPRSGDLSVYWYQQSLDQGLQFLIQYYNGEERAKGNILERFSAQQFPDLHSELNLSSLELGDSALYFCASSVREWNTEAFFGQGTRLTVV.

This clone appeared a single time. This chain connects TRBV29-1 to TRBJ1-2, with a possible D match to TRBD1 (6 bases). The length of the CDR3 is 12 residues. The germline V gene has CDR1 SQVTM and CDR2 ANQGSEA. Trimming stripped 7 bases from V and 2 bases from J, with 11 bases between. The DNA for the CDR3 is TGCAGCGCATCACAGGGCAACTATGGCTACACCTTC. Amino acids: CSASQGNYGYTF.

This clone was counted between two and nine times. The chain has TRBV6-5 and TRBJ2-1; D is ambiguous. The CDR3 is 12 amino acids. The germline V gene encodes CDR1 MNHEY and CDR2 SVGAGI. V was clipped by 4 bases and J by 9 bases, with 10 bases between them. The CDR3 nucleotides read TGTGCCAGCAGTTCTGCATTAAGTGAGCAGTTCTTC. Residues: CASSSALSEQFF.

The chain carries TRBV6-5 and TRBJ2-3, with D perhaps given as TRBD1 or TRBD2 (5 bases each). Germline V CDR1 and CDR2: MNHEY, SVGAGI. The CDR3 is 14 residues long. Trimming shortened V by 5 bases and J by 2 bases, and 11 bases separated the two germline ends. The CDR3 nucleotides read TGTGCCAGCAGTACCGGGACCTACACAGATACGCAGTATTTT. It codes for CASSTGTYTDTQYF.

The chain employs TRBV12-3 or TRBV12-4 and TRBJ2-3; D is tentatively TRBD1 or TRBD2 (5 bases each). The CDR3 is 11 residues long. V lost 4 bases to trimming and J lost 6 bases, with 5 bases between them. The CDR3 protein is CASSWGDTQYF. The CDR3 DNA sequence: TGTGCCAGCAGTTGGGGGGATACGCAGTATTTT.

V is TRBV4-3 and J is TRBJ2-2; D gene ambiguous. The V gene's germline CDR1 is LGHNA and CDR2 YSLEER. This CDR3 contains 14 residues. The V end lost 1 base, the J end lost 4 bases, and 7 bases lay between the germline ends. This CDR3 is CASSQVVGTGELFF. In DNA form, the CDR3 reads TGCGCCAGCAGCCAAGTAGTAGGCACCGGGGAGCTGTTTTTT.

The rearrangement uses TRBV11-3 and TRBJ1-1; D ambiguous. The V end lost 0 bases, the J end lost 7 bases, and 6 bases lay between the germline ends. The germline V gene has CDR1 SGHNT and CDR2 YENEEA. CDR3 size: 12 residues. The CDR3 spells CASSLEAGEAFF. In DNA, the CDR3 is TGTGCCAGCAGCTTAGAGGCGGGTGAAGCTTTCTTT.

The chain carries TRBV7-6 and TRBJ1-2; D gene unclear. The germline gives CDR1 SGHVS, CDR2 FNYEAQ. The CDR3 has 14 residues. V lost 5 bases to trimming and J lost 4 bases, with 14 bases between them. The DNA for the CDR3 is TGTGCCAGCAGCCCCTTAGGGCAGGTCTATGGCTACACCTTC. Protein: CASSPLGQVYGYTF.

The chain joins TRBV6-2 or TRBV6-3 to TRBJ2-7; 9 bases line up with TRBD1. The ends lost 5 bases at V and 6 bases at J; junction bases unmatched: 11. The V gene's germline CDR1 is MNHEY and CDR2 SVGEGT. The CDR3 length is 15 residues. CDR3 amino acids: CASSTGGAGSREQYF. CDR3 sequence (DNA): TGTGCCAGCAGTACAGGGGGCGCAGGGTCACGCGAGCAGTACTTC.